The count of the clone carrying this TCR beta chain is one. This record belongs to a study of shared clonotypes between healthy human individuals. CDR3 length: 15 amino acids. Germline trimming cut 3 bases from V and 5 bases from J; bases unmatched to any gene: 8. Germline CDR1 is SGHKS and CDR2 is YYEKEE (reference sequence). The protocol was immunoSEQ multiplex PCR, while the TCRdb copy is restricted to in-frame clones and leaves out a portion. The table shows 190,000 or so clones, with about 68% occurring only once. The specimen was memory CD4+ T cells sorted from blood. Subset reported: CD45RA-negative fraction. V gene TRBV5-5 combines with J gene TRBJ1-1, with TRBD1 matching 9 bases. This receptor was taken from a young man in good health. CDR3 DNA sequence: TGTGCCAGCAGCTCAGACCTACAGGGGGCGACTGAAGCTTTCTTT. Protein: CASSSDLQGATEAFF.